This entry features one T cell receptor (beta chain) sequence. The data belong to a study of blood T cell repertoires in COVID-19. At the level of the study: Collection of acute and convalescent COVID-19 samples took place in the United States, Italy and Spain. Sources were T cells, B-cell-depleted T cells, or PBMCs; the material itself was cDNA or gDNA.

In the authors' workflow: It was from reference gene primer amplification that nucleated cell counts were estimated. TCRdb keeps only in-frame clones here, not all; method: immunoSEQ multiplex PCR. The V and J calls and clone size were taken over from that table, and D and trimming were inferred from the DNA. The sample includes over 130,000 clones, roughly 87% of them seen just once. Sequencing used peripheral blood. The source of this sequence is a woman aged 60-70 years with active or convalescent COVID-19.

CDR3 protein: CASSPTPGREAFF. The CDR3 DNA follows: TGTGCCAGCAGCCCGACCCCAGGGCGTGAAGCTTTCTTT. V and J are TRBV5-4 and TRBJ1-1, with a possible D match to TRBD1 (5 bases). CDR3 length: 13 residues. The germline V gene encodes CDR1 SGHNT and CDR2 YYREEE (reference sequence). V gave up 4 bases and J gave up 7 bases, with 14 bases separating them.